Given below is one T cell receptor beta chain in context. Its cognate antigen is unknown. Samples were taken several times over chemoradiotherapy. The data stem from a study of chemoradiotherapy in HPV16-positive cancers. About the study: Candidate HPV-specific T-cell clones and common TCR motifs came from functional assays in two HPV16-positive patients. Study conclusions and caveats: Non-HPV-specific T cells did not expand in tumors during treatment, whereas candidate HPV-specific clones and E7-related motifs did. Better recurrence-free survival went with HPV-responsive T-cell expansion in HPV16-positive patients.

Repertoires were generated with immunoSEQ multiplex PCR, while TCRdb's copy carries only in-frame clones and drops some. The sample gives 15,000 or so clones, approximately 80% of which show up once; roughly 1.4% is in the top ten. The material was obtained from a patient who underwent chemoradiotherapy. The origin of this receptor is a human donor with HPV-associated anogenital cancer.

In nucleotides, the CDR3 is TGTGCCAGCAACAGGGGTAACACTGAAGCTTTCTTT. Protein sequence: CASNRGNTEAFF. The chain is built from TRBV6-5 and TRBJ1-1, with 7 bases aligning to TRBD1. The CDR3 sequence is 12 residues long. V lost 7 bases and J lost 2; bases outside the gene matches: 1. In germline, CDR1 is MNHEY, CDR2 SVGAGI.